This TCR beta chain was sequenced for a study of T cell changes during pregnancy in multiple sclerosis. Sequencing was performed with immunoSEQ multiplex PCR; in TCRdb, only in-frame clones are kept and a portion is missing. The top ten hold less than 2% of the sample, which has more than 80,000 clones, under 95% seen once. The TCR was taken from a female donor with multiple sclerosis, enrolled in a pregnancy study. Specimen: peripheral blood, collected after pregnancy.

CDR3 residues: CAWSERRGTNEKLFF. The CDR3 coding sequence is TGTGCCTGGAGTGAGAGACGGGGAACTAATGAAAAACTGTTTTTT. The chain couples TRBV30 to TRBJ1-4; D is unclear. Between the trimmed V and J ends, which lost 1 base and 1 base, there was a span of 10 bases. The germline gives CDR1 GTSNPN, CDR2 SVGIG (reference sequence). The CDR3 consists of 15 residues.